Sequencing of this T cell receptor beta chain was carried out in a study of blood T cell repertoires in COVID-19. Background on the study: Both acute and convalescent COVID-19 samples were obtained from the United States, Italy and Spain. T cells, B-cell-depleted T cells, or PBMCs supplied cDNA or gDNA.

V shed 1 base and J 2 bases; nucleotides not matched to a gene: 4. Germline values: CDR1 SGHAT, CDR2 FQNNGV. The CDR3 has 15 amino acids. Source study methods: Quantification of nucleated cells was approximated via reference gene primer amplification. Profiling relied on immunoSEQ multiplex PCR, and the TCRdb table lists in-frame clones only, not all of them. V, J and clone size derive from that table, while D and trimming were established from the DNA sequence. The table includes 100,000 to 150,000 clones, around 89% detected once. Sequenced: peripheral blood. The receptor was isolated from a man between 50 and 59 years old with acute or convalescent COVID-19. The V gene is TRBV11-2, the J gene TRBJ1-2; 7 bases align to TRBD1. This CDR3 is CASSLGQGLNYGYTF. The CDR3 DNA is TGTGCCAGCAGCTTAGGACAGGGCCTGAACTATGGCTACACCTTC.